These 17 T cell receptor beta chains were sequenced from one sample in a study of technical replicates of blood from a handful of donors. The data were produced by immunoSEQ multiplex PCR, yet TCRdb's version contains in-frame clones alone and is incomplete. The table lists 70,000 to 85,000 clones, approximately 92% of them singletons. Sequencing input: T cells isolated from PBMCs. Receptors originate from a human donor in good health.

V and J are TRBV27 and TRBJ1-5, with 7 positions matching TRBD1. The length of the CDR3 is 14 residues. The trim removed 2 bases at V and 4 bases at J, leaving 2 bases unmatched. Looked up from germline, CDR1 is MNHEY and CDR2 is SMNVEV (reference sequence). CDR3 coding DNA: TGTGCCAGCAGTTTAAGGGACAGAAATCAGCCCCAGCATTTT. Encoded protein: CASSLRDRNQPQHF.

This clone was detected once. The chain uses TRBV11-2 and TRBJ1-2, with D possibly matching TRBD1 (5 bases). Germline CDR1 SGHAT, CDR2 FQNNGV. The CDR3 contains 14 residues. Trimming stripped 1 base from V and 8 bases from J, with 14 bases between. The CDR3: CASSLVNGAWGYTF. The CDR3 coding sequence is TGTGCCAGCAGCTTAGTAAATGGGGCTTGGGGCTACACCTTC.

The chain couples TRBV30 to TRBJ1-4; 8 bases line up with TRBD1. The CDR3 is made up of 14 amino acids. The germline V gene encodes CDR1 GTSNPN and CDR2 SVGIG (reference sequence). Trimming at V came to 6 bases and at J to 6 bases, leaving 9 bases not matched to a gene. The CDR3 protein is CACTPGTGDEKLFF. DNA of the CDR3: TGTGCCTGCACCCCCGGGACAGGTGATGAAAAACTGTTTTTT.

The chain carries TRBV11-3 and TRBJ2-1, with 7 bases lining up with TRBD2. The CDR3 runs 13 residues. After removal of 3 bases from V and 7 bases from J, the junction contained 3 bases not matched to a gene. Germline V gives CDR1 SGHNT, CDR2 YENEEA. CDR3 region: CASSLGGYNEQFF. The CDR3 coding sequence is TGTGCCAGCAGCTTGGGAGGGTATAATGAGCAGTTCTTC.

V gene TRBV5-1 combines with J gene TRBJ2-7; 13 bases fit TRBD2. Germline V CDR1 and CDR2: SGHRS, YFSETQ. V was pared by 0 bases and J by 5 bases, with 17 bases of the junction left unmatched. The CDR3 extends over 20 amino acids. CDR3 protein: CASSLGLGLAGPGPYDEQYF. The CDR3 DNA follows: TGCGCCAGCAGCTTGGGTCTGGGACTAGCGGGACCAGGACCTTACGACGAGCAGTACTTC.

The chain employs TRBV5-1 and TRBJ2-3, with a tentative D call TRBD1 (5 bases). Between the trimmed V and J ends, which lost 4 bases and 3 bases, there was a span of 12 bases. The germline gives CDR1 SGHRS, CDR2 YFSETQ. The length of the CDR3 is 14 residues. This CDR3 is CASSPSSGTDTQYF. Here the CDR3 DNA reads TGCGCCAGCAGCCCCAGTTCAGGGACAGATACGCAGTATTTT.

V usage is TRBV2 and J usage is TRBJ1-1; TRBD1 aligns across 10 bases. CDR3 length equals 13 residues. V lost 6 bases to trimming and J lost 4 bases; unmatched junction nucleotides: 2. From germline, CDR1 is SNHLY and CDR2 FYNNEI. DNA of the CDR3: TGTGCCAGCAGGAGGGACAGGGGCACTGAAGCTTTCTTT. This translates into CASRRDRGTEAFF.

The J gene is TRBJ2-3, the V gene TRBV9, with 9 bases matching TRBD1. V lost 4 bases and J lost 4; bases outside the gene matches: 10. There are 16 residues in the CDR3. Germline-derived CDR1 and CDR2 are SGDLS and YYNGEE. The CDR3 bases are TGTGCCAGCAGCCCCGCGGGACAGGGATGGGCAGATACGCAGTATTTT. Its translation is CASSPAGQGWADTQYF.

This chain links TRBV7-8 with TRBJ2-5, with D unclear. The CDR3 is 15 residues long. Trimming removed 2 bases at V and 6 bases at J, with 16 bases between. CDR1 and CDR2 from the germline V gene are SGHVS and FQNEAQ. The CDR3 region has the DNA TGTGCCAGCAGCTTACGTGATCTTCGAGAACAGACCCAGTACTTC. As protein: CASSLRDLREQTQYF.

The gene calls are TRBV29-1 and TRBJ1-2, with 7 bases lining up with TRBD1. J lost 4 bases, V lost 4 bases, and 3 bases had no gene match. This CDR3 region has 12 residues. CDR1 SQVTM and CDR2 ANQGSEA come from the germline V gene. Here the CDR3 reads CSVGQGAYGYTF. The CDR3 DNA reads TGCAGCGTTGGACAGGGAGCCTATGGCTACACCTTC. The complete variable domain, with remaining parts taken from reference TRBV29-1 and TRBJ1-2, reads SAVISQKPSRDICQRGTSLTIQCQVDSQVTMMFWYRQQPGQSLTLIATANQGSEATYESGFVIDKFPISRPNLTFSTLTVSNMSPEDSSIYLCSVGQGAYGYTFGSGTRLTVV.

The chain is built from TRBV7-2 and TRBJ2-5; D call uncertain. The germline V gene has CDR1 SGHTA and CDR2 FQGNSA. The V gene lost 5 bases and the J gene lost 8 bases, with 6 bases spanning the gap. CDR3 length: 10 amino acids. The DNA for the CDR3 is TGTGCCAGCAGCCGTCCTACCCAGTACTTC. Translation gives CASSRPTQYF.

The chain combines TRBV5-1 with TRBJ1-5; TRBD1 agrees at 10 bases. V lost 2 bases, J lost 5 bases, and 1 base stayed unmatched. The germline V gene has CDR1 SGHRS and CDR2 YFSETQ. This CDR3 has 14 residues. Written as DNA, the CDR3 is TGCGCCAGCAGCTTAGGGACAGGGGATCAGCCCCAGCATTTT. Translated, it gives CASSLGTGDQPQHF.

This clone was observed a handful of times. The chain is built from TRBV4-1 and TRBJ2-3, with 13 bases fitting TRBD2. After removal of 4 bases from V and 2 bases from J, the junction contained 6 bases not matched to a gene. Germline lookup yields CDR1 MGHRA and CDR2 YSYEKL. The CDR3 runs 17 residues. The CDR3 DNA sequence: TGCGCCAGCAGCCTCGGACTAGCGGGAGTGATCACAGATACGCAGTATTTT. It is translated as CASSLGLAGVITDTQYF.

The rearrangement joins TRBV30 to TRBJ2-5; the D gene is possibly TRBD1 (5 bases). Germline loops: CDR1 GTSNPN, CDR2 SVGIG (reference sequence). Trimming cost V 5 bases and J 2 bases, with 12 bases left between them. The CDR3 sequence is 13 residues long. CDR3 region: CAWGKGWQETQYF. CDR3 coding DNA: TGTGCCTGGGGGAAGGGGTGGCAAGAGACCCAGTACTTC.

The chain links TRBV28 to TRBJ1-4; 7 bases map to TRBD1. The CDR3 loop spans 16 amino acids. Germline CDR1 reads MDHEN; CDR2 reads SYDVKM. V was pared by 6 bases and J by 0 bases, with 7 bases of the junction left unmatched. The chain's CDR3 is CASRGTALSTNEKLFF. The CDR3 DNA reads TGTGCCAGCAGGGGGACAGCGCTTTCAACTAATGAAAAACTGTTTTTT.

This chain connects TRBV14 to TRBJ2-7; 11 nucleotides align to TRBD2. The CDR3 covers 15 residues. Germline V gene lookup returns CDR1 SGHDN and CDR2 FVKESK. Trimming took 4 bases from V and 6 from J; bases not matched to a gene: 8. The CDR3 DNA reads TGTGCCAGCAGCCTTAGCGGGAGGGTTACAGGCGAGCAGTACTTC. This encodes CASSLSGRVTGEQYF. The full variable domain, its missing parts supplied by reference TRBV14 and TRBJ2-7, is EAGVTQFPSHSVIEKGQTVTLRCDPISGHDNLYWYRRVMGKEIKFLLHFVKESKQDESGMPNNRFLAERTGGTYSTLKVQPAELEDSGVYFCASSLSGRVTGEQYFGPGTRLTVT.

The rearrangement uses TRBV5-1 and TRBJ2-7; D unclear. CDR3 size: 12 residues. CDR1 and CDR2 (germline): SGHRS, YFSETQ. Deletions cut 4 bases from V and 5 bases from J, with 10 bases between. The CDR3 reads CASSQTLDEQYF. CDR3 sequence (DNA): TGCGCCAGCAGCCAGACCCTAGACGAGCAGTACTTC.